The clone carrying this TCR beta chain was seen more than once but under ten times. Its antigen is still unknown. CDR3 size: 16 residues. V dropped 2 bases and J dropped 8; count of bases not matched to a gene: 10. Germline V gene sequence: CDR1 LGHNA, CDR2 YSLEER. This sample was included in a study of T cells after yellow fever vaccination. Study-wide results and caveats: Repertoires sorted by FACS could include abundant clonotypes that are contaminants from the bulk population.

Each CDR3 protein is one row after TCRdb ran MiXCR on the 5' RACE reads. The sample records 500,000 to 650,000 distinct CDR3 sequences, about 17% being singletons. V gene TRBV4-3 combines with J gene TRBJ1-2; TRBD1 matches 11 bases. Here the sequenced sample was PBMCs, taken 5 to 6 days after the first yellow fever vaccination. The clonotype was recovered from a man aged 18 to 30 who received the YFV17D yellow fever vaccine. CDR3 region: CASSQRTGGTAEGYTF. CDR3 coding DNA: TGCGCCAGCAGCCAAAGGACAGGGGGCACCGCGGAAGGCTACACCTTC.